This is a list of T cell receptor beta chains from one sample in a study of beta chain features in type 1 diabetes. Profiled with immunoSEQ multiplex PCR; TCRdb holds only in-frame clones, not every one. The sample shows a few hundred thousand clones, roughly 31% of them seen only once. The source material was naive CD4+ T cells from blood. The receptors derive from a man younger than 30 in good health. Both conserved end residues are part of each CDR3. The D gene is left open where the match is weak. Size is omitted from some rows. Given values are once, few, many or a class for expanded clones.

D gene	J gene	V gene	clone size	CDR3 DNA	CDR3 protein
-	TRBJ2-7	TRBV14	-	TGTGCCAGCAGCCCCCTTGGTCCCTACGAGCAGTACTTC	CASSPLGPYEQYF
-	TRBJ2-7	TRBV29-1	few	TGCAGCGTTGAAGTACCGGGGACATCCTACGAGCAGTACTTC	CSVEVPGTSYEQYF
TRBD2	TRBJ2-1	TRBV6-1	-	TGTGCCAGCAGTGCCCGATTCGGGAGGGCGGTGGATGAGCAGTTCTTC	CASSARFGRAVDEQFF
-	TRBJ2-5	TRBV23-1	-	TGCGCCACCCAGAGGAACAGGGAAGAGACCCAGTACTTC	CATQRNREETQYF
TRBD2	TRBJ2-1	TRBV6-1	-	TGTGCCAGCAGCCGGACTAGCGGTTCCTACAATGAGCAGTTCTTC	CASSRTSGSYNEQFF
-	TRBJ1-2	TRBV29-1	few	TGCAGCGTTAAGACACATTCCAACTATGGCTACACCTTC	CSVKTHSNYGYTF
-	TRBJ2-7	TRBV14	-	TGTGCCAGCAGCCACTTAGACAGCTTCTCCTACGAGCAGTACTTC	CASSHLDSFSYEQYF
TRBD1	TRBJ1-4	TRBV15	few	TGTGCCACCAGCAGTCAATTGGGACAGAGAGTTAATGAAAAACTGTTTTTT	CATSSQLGQRVNEKLFF
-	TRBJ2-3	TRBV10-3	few	TGTGCCATCAGTGAAAATACAGATACGCAGTATTTT	CAISENTDTQYF
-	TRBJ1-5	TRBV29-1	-	TGCAGCGTTGGTGGCAATCAGCCCCAGCATTTT	CSVGGNQPQHF
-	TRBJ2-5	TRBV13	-	TGTGCCAGCAGCTTACGAGAGACCCAGTACTTC	CASSLRETQYF
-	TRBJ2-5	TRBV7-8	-	TGTGCCAGCAGCTTAGGGACAGCCCAAGAGACCCAGTACTTC	CASSLGTAQETQYF
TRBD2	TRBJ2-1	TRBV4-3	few	TGCGCCAGCAGCCAAGATACATCTAGCGGGAGCGCCTACAATGAGCAGTTCTTC	CASSQDTSSGSAYNEQFF
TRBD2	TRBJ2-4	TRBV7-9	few	TGTGCCAGCAGAGGCGGGAGTGGGAACATTCAGTACTTC	CASRGGSGNIQYF
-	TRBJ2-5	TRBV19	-	TGTGCCAGTAGTCCCAGGGGAGGGACAGGCCAAGAGACCCAGTACTTC	CASSPRGGTGQETQYF
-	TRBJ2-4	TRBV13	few	TGTGCCAGCAGCTTAAGAAACCTGGACATTCAGTACTTC	CASSLRNLDIQYF
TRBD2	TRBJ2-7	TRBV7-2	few	TGTGCCAGCAGCCCCTGGGGGCTAGCGGGAGGGCCCCACGAGCAGTACTTC	CASSPWGLAGGPHEQYF
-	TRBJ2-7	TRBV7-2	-	TGTGCCAGCAGCAGAAGCAGGAACGAGCAGTACTTC	CASSRSRNEQYF